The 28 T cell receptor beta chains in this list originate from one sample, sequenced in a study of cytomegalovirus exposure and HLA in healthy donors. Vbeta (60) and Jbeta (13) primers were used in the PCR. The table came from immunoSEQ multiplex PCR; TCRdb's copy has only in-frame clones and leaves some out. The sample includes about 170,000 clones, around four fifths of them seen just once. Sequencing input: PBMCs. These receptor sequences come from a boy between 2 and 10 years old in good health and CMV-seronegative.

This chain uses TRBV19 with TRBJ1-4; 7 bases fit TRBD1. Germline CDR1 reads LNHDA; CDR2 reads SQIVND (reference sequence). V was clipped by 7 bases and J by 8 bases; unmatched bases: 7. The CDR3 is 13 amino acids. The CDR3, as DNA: TGTGCCAGTAAGCGCGGAGGGGGCGAAAAACTGTTTTTT. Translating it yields CASKRGGGEKLFF.

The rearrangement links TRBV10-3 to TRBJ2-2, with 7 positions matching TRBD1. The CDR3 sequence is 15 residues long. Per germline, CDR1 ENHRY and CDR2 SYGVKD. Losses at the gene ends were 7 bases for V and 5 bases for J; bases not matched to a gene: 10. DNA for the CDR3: TGTGCCATCAAGTCCCTCACAGGGGTTACCGGGGAGCTGTTTTTT. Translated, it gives CAIKSLTGVTGELFF.

The CDR3 reads CASSQDLSVSYGYTF. The DNA for the CDR3 is TGCGCCAGCAGCCAAGATCTCTCGGTGTCCTATGGCTACACCTTC. The rearrangement links TRBV4-3 to TRBJ1-2, with D unclear. V dropped 0 bases and J dropped 4 bases, with 12 bases sitting between them. CDR1 and CDR2 (germline): LGHNA, YSLEER. This CDR3 is 15 amino acids long.

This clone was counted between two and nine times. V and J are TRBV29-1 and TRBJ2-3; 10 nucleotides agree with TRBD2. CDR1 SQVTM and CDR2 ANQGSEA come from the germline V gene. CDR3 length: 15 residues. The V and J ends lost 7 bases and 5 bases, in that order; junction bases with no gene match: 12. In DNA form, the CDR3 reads TGCAGCGGTCGAGGAGTAGCGGGGGGTAAAGATACGCAGTATTTT. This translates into CSGRGVAGGKDTQYF.

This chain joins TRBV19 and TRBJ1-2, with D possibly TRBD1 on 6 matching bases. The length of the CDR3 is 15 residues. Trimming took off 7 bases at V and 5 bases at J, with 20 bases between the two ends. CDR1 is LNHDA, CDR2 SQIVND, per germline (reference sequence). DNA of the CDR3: TGTGCCAGTAATGCGGCCCTGACAGGAGGATATGGCTACACCTTC. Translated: CASNAALTGGYGYTF.

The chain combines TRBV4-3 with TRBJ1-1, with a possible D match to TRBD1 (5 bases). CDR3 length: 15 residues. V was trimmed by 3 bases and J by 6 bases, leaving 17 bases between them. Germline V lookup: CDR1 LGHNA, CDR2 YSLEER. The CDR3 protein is CASSQGLNILAEAFF. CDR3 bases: TGCGCCAGCAGCCAGGGGCTTAATATTCTAGCTGAAGCTTTCTTT.

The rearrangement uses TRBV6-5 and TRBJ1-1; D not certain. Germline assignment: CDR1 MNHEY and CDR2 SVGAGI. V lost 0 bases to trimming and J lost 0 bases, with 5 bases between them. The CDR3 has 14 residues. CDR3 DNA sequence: TGTGCCAGCAGTTACTCGAGAGTGAACACTGAAGCTTTCTTT. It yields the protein CASSYSRVNTEAFF.

The CDR3 is CASSAVAGENNEQFF. In nucleotides, the CDR3 is TGTGCCAGCTCAGCCGTAGCGGGAGAGAACAATGAGCAGTTCTTC. The chain recombines TRBV18 with TRBJ2-1; 9 nucleotides agree with TRBD2. CDR1 and CDR2 (germline): KGHSH, LQKENI. Germline trimming cut 5 bases from V and 5 bases from J; bases unmatched to any gene: 7. This CDR3 region has 15 residues.

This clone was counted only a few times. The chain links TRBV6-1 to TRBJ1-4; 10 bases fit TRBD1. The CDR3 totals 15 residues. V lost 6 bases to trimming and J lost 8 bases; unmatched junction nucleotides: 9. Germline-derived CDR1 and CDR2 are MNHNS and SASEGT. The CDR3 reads CASSRSGTGVEKLFF. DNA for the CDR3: TGTGCCAGCAGCCGGTCCGGGACAGGGGTCGAAAAACTGTTTTTT.

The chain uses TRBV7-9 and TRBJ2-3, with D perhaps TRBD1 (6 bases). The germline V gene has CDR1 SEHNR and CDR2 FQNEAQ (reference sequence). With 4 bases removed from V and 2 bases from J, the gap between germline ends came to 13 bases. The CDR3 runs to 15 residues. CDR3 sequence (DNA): TGTGCCAGCAGCTCTGGGACACTCACCACAGATACGCAGTATTTT. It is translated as CASSSGTLTTDTQYF.

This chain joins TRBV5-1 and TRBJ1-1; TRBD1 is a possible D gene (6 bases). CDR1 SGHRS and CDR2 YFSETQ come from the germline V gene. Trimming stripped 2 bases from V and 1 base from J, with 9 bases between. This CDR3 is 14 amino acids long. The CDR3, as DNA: TGCGCCAGCAGCTTTCAACAGGGGAACACTGAAGCTTTCTTT. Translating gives CASSFQQGNTEAFF.

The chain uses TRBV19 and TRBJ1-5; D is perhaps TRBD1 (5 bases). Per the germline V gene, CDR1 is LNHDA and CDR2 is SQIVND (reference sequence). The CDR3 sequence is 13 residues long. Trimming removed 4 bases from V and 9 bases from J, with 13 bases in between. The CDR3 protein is CASSTPGFLPQHF. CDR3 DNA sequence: TGTGCCAGTAGTACACCAGGGTTTCTGCCCCAGCATTTT.

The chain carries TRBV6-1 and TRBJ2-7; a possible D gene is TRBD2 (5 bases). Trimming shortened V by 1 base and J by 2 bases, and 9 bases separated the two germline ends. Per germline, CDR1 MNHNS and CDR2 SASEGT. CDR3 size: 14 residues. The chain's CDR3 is CASSEDGLTYEQYF. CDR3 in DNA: TGTGCCAGCAGTGAAGATGGACTTACCTACGAGCAGTACTTC.

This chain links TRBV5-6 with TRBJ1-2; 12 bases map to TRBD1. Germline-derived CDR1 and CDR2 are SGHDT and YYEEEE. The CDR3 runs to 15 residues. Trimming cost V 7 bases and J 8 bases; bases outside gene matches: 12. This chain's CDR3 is CASVISGTGGLGYTF. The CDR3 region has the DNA TGTGCCAGCGTCATCTCCGGGACAGGGGGCTTGGGCTACACCTTC. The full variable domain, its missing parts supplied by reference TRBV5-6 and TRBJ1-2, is DAGVTQSPTHLIKTRGQQVTLRCSPKSGHDTVSWYQQALGQGPQFIFQYYEEEERQRGNFPDRFSGHQFPNYSSELNVNALLLGDSALYLCASVISGTGGLGYTFGSGTRLTVV.

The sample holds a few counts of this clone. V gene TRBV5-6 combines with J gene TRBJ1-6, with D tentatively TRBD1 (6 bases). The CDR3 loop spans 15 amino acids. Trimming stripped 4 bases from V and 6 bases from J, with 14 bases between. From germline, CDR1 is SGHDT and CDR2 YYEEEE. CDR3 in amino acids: CASSGDRGGNSPLHF. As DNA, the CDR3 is TGTGCCAGCAGCGGGGACCGAGGGGGTAATTCACCCCTCCACTTT.

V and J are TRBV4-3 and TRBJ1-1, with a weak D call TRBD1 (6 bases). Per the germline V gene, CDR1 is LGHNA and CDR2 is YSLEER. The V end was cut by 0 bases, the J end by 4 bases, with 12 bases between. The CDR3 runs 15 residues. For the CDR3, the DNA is TGCGCCAGCAGCCAAGATATGGGACAAGTCACTGAAGCTTTCTTT. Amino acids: CASSQDMGQVTEAFF.

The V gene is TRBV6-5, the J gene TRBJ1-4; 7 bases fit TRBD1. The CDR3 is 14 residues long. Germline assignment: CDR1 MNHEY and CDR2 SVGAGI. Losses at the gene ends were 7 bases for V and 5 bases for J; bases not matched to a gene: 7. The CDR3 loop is CASTARGDNEKLFF. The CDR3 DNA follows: TGTGCCAGCACGGCCAGGGGGGACAATGAAAAACTGTTTTTT.

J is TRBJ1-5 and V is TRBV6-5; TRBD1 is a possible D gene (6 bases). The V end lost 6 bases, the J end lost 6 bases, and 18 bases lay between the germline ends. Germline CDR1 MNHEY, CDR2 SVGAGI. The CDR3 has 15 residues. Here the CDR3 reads CASRSGAGASQPQHF. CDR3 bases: TGTGCCAGCAGAAGCGGGGCGGGGGCCAGTCAGCCCCAGCATTTT.

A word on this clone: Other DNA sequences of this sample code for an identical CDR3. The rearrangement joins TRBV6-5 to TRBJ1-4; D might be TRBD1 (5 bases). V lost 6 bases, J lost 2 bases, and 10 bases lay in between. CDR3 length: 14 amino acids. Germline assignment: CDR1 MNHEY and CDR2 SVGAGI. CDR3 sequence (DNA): TGTGCCAGCAGCCCGACAGCTACTAATGAAAAACTGTTTTTT. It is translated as CASSPTATNEKLFF.

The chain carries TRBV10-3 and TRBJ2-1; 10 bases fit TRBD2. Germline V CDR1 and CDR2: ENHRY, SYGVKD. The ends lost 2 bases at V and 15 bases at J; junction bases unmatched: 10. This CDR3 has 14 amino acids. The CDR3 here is CAISEGGLAPRGFF. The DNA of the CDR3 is TGTGCCATCAGTGAGGGGGGACTAGCGCCCCGGGGGTTCTTC.

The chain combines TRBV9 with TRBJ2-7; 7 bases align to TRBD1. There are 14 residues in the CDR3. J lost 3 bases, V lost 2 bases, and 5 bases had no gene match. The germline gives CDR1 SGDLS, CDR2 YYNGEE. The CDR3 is CASSVRDSFYEQYV. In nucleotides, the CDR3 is TGTGCCAGCAGCGTGAGGGACAGCTTCTACGAGCAGTACGTC.

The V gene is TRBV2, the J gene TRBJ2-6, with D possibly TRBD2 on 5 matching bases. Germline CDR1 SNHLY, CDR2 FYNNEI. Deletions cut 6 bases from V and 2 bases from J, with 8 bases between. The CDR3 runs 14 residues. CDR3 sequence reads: CASREGTGANVLTF. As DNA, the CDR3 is TGTGCCAGCAGAGAGGGTACTGGGGCCAACGTCCTGACTTTC.

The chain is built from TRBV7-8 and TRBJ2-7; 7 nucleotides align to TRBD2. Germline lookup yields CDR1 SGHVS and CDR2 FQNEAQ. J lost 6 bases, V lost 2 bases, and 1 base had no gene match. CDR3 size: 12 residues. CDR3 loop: CASSLPGGEQYF. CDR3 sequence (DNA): TGTGCCAGCAGCTTACCGGGGGGCGAGCAGTACTTC.

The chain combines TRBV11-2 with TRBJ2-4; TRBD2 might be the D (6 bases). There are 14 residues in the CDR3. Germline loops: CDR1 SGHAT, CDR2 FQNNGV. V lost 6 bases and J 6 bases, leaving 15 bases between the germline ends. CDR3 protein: CASRTLSGGNIQYF. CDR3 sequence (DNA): TGTGCCAGCAGAACCCTATCCGGGGGAAACATTCAGTACTTC.

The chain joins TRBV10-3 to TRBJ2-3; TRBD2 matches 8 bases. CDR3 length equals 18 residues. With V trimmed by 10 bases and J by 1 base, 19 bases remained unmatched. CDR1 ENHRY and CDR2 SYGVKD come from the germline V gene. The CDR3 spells CATQLTSDYRPGTDTQYF. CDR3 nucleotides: TGTGCCACCCAACTGACTAGCGACTACCGGCCTGGCACAGATACGCAGTATTTT.

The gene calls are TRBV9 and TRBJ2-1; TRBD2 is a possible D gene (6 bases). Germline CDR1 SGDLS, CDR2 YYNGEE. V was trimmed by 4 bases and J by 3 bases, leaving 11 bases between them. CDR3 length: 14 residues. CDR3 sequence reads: CASSSTTSYNEQFF. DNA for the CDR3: TGTGCCAGCAGCTCAACGACTAGCTACAATGAGCAGTTCTTC.

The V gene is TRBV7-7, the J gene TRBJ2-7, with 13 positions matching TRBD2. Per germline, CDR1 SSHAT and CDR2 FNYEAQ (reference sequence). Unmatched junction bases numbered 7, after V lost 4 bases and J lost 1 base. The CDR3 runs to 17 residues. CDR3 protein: CASSSGLAGAGSYEQYF. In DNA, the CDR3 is TGTGCCAGCAGCTCCGGACTAGCGGGAGCGGGGTCCTACGAGCAGTACTTC.

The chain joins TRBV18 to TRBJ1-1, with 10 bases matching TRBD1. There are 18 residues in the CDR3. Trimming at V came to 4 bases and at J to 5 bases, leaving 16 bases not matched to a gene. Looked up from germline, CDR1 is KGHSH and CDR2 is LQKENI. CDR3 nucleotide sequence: TGTGCCAGCTCACGCCGGACAGGGGGGGCCGAAAGATGGACTGAAGCTTTCTTT. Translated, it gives CASSRRTGGAERWTEAFF.